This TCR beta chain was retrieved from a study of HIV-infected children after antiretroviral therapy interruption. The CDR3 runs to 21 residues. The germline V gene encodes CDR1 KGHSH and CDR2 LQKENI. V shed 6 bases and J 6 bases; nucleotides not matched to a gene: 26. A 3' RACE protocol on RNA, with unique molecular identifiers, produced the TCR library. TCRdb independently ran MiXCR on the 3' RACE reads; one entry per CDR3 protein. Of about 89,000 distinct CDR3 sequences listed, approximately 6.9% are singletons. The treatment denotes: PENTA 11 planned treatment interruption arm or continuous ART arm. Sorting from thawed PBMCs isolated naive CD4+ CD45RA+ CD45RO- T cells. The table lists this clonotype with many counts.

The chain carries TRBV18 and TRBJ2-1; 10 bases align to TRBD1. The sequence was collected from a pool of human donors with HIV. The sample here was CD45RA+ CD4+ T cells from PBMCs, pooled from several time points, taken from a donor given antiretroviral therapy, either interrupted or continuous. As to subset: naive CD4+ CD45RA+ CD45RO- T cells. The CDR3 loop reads CASSSAVFRQGADSQSNEQFF. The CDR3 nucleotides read TGTGCCAGCTCGTCCGCGGTCTTTCGACAGGGGGCCGACTCCCAATCCAATGAGCAGTTCTTC. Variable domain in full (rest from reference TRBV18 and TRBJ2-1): NAGVMQNPRHLVRRRGQEARLRCSPMKGHSHVYWYRQLPEEGLKFMVYLQKENIIDESGMPKERFSAEFPKEGPSILRIQQVVRGDSAAYFCASSSAVFRQGADSQSNEQFFGPGTRLTVL.